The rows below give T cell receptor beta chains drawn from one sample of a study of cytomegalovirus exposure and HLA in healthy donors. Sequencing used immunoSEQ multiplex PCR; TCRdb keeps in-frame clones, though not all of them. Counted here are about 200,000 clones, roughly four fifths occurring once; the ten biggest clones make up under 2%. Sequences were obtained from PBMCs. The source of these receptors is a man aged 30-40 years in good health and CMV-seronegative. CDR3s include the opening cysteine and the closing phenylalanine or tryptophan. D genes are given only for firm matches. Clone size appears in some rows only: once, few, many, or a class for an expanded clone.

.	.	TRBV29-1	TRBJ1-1	CSVSRGRQMNTEAFF	TGCAGCGTTTCAAGGGGAAGGCAAATGAACACTGAAGCTTTCTTT
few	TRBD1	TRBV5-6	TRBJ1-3	CASSSTGGSGNTIYF	TGTGCCAGCAGCTCGACAGGGGGCTCGGGAAACACCATATATTTT
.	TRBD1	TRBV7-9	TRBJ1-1	CASSSRGYTEAFF	TGTGCCAGCAGCTCCAGGGGGTACACTGAAGCTTTCTTT
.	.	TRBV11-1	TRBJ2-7	CASSLGRKRPSYEQYF	TGTGCCAGCAGCTTAGGGAGGAAGCGGCCCTCCTACGAGCAGTACTTC
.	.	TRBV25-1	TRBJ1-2	CASSEYGREAYGYTF	TGTGCCAGCAGTGAATATGGCAGGGAGGCCTATGGCTACACCTTC
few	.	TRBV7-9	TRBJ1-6	CASSYGSSPLHF	TGTGCCAGCAGCTACGGGAGTTCACCCCTCCACTTT
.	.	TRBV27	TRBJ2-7	CASSFKDSSYEQYF	TGTGCCAGCAGTTTTAAGGACAGCTCCTACGAGCAGTACTTC
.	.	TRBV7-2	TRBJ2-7	CASSLVTGLYEQYF	TGTGCCAGCAGCTTAGTTACTGGACTCTACGAGCAGTACTTC
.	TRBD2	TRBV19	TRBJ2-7	CASSIDVPQAGLTYEQYF	TGTGCCAGTAGTATAGATGTACCTCAAGCGGGACTTACCTACGAGCAGTACTTC
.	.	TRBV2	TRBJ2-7	CASSPLQGPYEQYF	TGTGCCAGCAGTCCCCTACAGGGTCCCTACGAGCAGTACTTC
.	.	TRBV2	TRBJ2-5	CASSEVERGAETQYF	TGTGCCAGCAGTGAAGTCGAAAGGGGCGCGGAGACCCAGTACTTC
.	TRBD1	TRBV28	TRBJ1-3	CASSSHTGQSSGNTIYF	TGTGCCAGCAGTTCCCACACGGGACAGAGCTCTGGAAACACCATATATTTT
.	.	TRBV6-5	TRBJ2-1	CASKRQGTHNEQFF	TGTGCCAGCAAGAGGCAGGGAACCCACAATGAGCAGTTCTTC
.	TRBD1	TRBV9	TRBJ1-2	CASSVAVGQGKYGYTF	TGTGCCAGCAGCGTAGCCGTCGGACAGGGGAAATATGGCTACACCTTC
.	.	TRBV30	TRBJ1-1	CAWSPRQNTEAFF	TGTGCCTGGAGTCCCCGACAGAACACTGAAGCTTTCTTT
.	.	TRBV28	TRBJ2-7	CASRGSGPGFYEQYF	TGTGCCAGCAGAGGTTCCGGCCCGGGATTTTACGAGCAGTACTTC
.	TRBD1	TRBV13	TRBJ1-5	CASSRGQHSNQPQHF	TGTGCCAGCAGCAGGGGACAGCATAGCAATCAGCCCCAGCATTTT
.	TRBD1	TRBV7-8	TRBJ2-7	CASSLKGQGRHEQYF	TGTGCCAGCAGCTTAAAGGGACAGGGGCGACACGAGCAGTACTTC
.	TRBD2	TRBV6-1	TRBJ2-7	CASSAGLAGTYEQYF	TGTGCCAGCAGTGCGGGACTAGCGGGAACCTACGAGCAGTACTTC
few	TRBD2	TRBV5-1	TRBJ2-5	CASSLVGSGSSETQYF	TGCGCCAGCAGCTTGGTTGGAAGCGGGAGCTCGGAGACCCAGTACTTC
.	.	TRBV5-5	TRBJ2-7	CASSPSGRGDYEQYF	TGTGCCAGCAGCCCCTCGGGCAGGGGCGACTACGAGCAGTACTTC
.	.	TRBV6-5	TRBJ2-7	CASSARLGDEQYF	TGTGCCAGCAGTGCACGACTCGGAGACGAGCAGTACTTC
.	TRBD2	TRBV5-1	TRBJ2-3	CASSLYLGTSGFGSTDTQYF	TGCGCCAGCAGCTTGTATCTCGGGACTAGCGGGTTCGGAAGCACAGATACGCAGTATTTT
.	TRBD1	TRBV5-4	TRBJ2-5	CASRPGTGLQGLQETQYF	TGTGCCAGCAGACCCGGGACAGGGCTACAGGGATTGCAAGAGACCCAGTACTTC
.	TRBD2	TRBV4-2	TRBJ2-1	CASSQGHGLAGGPSYNEQFF	TGTGCCAGCAGCCAAGGTCATGGACTAGCGGGAGGTCCCTCCTACAATGAGCAGTTCTTC
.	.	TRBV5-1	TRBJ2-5	CASSHPGHRQETQYF	TGCGCCAGCAGCCACCCGGGACACAGACAAGAGACCCAGTACTTC
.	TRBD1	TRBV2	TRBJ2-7	CASTLDGAGGYEQYF	TGTGCCAGCACCCTAGACGGGGCAGGGGGCTACGAGCAGTACTTC
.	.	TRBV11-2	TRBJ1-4	CASSFTGAFATNEKLFF	TGTGCCAGCAGCTTCACTGGGGCCTTCGCAACTAATGAAAAACTGTTTTTT
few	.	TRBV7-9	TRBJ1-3	CATIVVISGNTIYF	TGTGCCACCATAGTCGTAATCTCTGGAAACACCATATATTTT
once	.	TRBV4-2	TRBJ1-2	CASSQDHLSGQLNYGYTF	TGTGCCAGCAGCCAAGATCACCTATCAGGGCAATTGAACTATGGCTACACCTTC
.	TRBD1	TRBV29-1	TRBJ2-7	CSVSDREFSYEQYF	TGCAGCGTTTCCGACAGGGAATTTTCCTACGAGCAGTACTTC
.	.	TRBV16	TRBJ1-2	CASSHAIQGALYGYTF	TGTGCCAGCAGCCATGCAATCCAGGGTGCCCTCTATGGCTACACCTTC
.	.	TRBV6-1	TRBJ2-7	CASSLWINGGEQYF	TGTGCCAGCAGCCTTTGGATAAACGGGGGCGAGCAGTACTTC
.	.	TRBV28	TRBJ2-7	CASRVASRFDEQYF	TGTGCCAGCAGGGTAGCGTCGAGGTTCGACGAGCAGTACTTC
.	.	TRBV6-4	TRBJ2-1	CASSAWWAGDNEQFF	TGTGCCAGCAGTGCTTGGTGGGCAGGGGACAATGAGCAGTTCTTC
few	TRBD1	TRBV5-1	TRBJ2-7	CASSLVGQGAYEQYF	TGCGCCAGCAGCTTGGTAGGACAGGGGGCATACGAGCAGTACTTC
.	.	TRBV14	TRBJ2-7	CASSQDNRVFGEQYF	TGTGCCAGCAGCCAAGATAACAGGGTTTTCGGCGAGCAGTACTTC
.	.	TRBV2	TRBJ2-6	CASSDRGAGANVLTF	TGTGCCAGCAGTGACAGGGGAGCTGGGGCCAACGTCCTGACTTTC
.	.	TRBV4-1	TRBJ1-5	CASSQPRAGIHQPQHF	TGCGCCAGCAGCCAACCCCGGGCAGGGATTCATCAGCCCCAGCATTTT
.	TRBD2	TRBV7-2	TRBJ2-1	CASSQREFAYNEQFF	TGTGCCAGCAGCCAGCGGGAGTTCGCCTACAATGAGCAGTTCTTC
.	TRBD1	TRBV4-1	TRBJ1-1	CASSQEGQGAHTEAFF	TGCGCCAGCAGCCAAGAGGGACAGGGGGCTCACACTGAAGCTTTCTTT
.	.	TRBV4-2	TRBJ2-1	CASSSDGNEQFF	TGTGCCAGCAGCAGTGACGGGAATGAGCAGTTCTTC
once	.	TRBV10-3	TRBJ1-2	CAISASGAGDYGYTF	TGTGCCATCAGTGCATCAGGGGCCGGGGACTATGGCTACACCTTC
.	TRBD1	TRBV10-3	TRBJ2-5	CAISQTGTGGRETQYF	TGTGCCATCAGTCAGACCGGGACAGGGGGGCGGGAGACCCAGTACTTC
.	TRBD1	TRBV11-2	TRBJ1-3	CASSSGTGVLNTIYF	TGTGCCAGCAGCTCTGGGACAGGGGTTTTAAACACCATATATTTT
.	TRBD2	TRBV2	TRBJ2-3	CASTKNPSLAETDTQYF	TGTGCCAGCACCAAAAACCCCTCACTAGCGGAGACAGATACGCAGTATTTT
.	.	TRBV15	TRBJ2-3	CATSRDYGGTDTQYF	TGTGCCACCAGCAGAGATTATGGAGGGACAGATACGCAGTATTTT
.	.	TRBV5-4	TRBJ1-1	CASRTEYETEAFF	TGTGCCAGCAGGACGGAGTACGAGACTGAAGCTTTCTTT
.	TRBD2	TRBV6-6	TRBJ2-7	CASSYPGLAGGEQYF	TGTGCCAGCAGTTACCCCGGACTAGCGGGAGGCGAGCAGTACTTC
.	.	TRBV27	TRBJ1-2	CASSQTGNYGYTF	TGTGCCAGCAGCCAGACGGGGAACTATGGCTACACCTTC
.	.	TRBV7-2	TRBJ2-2	CASSLNRAEAGELFF	TGTGCCAGCAGCTTAAACAGGGCGGAGGCCGGGGAGCTGTTTTTT
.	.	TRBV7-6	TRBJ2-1	CASSFLGQDLNEQFF	TGTGCCAGCAGCTTCCTGGGGCAAGACCTCAATGAGCAGTTCTTC
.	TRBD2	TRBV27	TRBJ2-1	CASSFLSGRASGEQFF	TGTGCCAGCAGTTTTCTTAGCGGGAGGGCCAGCGGTGAGCAGTTCTTC